This T cell receptor (beta chain) was observed in a study of T cell repertoires in cytomegalovirus infection. TCRdb re-analysed the reads in MiXCR, keeping a single row per CDR3 protein. This table holds 150,000 to 200,000 distinct CDR3 sequences, 28% found once. Study-wide findings and caveats: Cumulative frequency (of public TCR beta family members) identified carriers of CMV plus the relevant HLA. Ex vivo responses were dominated by HLA-C-restricted CMV-specific TCR beta clonotypes.

Comments on this clonotype: What it recognizes is unknown.

The length of the CDR3 is 14 residues. V dropped 2 bases and J dropped 2 bases, with 7 bases sitting between them. Germline CDR1 SNHLY, CDR2 FYNNEI. J is TRBJ1-5 and V is TRBV2; D may be TRBD1 (5 bases). The sample consisted of PBMCs. The sequence came from a human donor in good health (CMV status not recorded). Some clones in this sample may be carry-over from other donors' samples. In DNA form, the CDR3 reads TGTGCCAGCAGTGAACCGACAGGCAATCAGCCCCAGCATTTT. Protein: CASSEPTGNQPQHF.